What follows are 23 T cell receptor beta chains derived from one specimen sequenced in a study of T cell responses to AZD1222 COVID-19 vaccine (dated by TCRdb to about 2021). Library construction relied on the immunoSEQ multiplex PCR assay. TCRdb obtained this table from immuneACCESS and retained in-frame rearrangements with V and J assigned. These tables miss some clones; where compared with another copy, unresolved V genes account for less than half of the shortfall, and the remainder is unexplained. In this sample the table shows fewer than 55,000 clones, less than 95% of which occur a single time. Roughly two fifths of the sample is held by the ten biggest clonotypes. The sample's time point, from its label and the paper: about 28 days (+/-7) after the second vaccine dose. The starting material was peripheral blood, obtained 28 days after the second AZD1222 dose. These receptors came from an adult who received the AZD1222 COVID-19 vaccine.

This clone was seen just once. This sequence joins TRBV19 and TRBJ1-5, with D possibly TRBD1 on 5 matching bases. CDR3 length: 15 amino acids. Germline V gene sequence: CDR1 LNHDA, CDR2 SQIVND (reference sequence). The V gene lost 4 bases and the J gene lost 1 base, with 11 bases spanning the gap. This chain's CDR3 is CASSSTGESNQPQHF. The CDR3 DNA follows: TGTGCCAGTAGTAGCACAGGCGAGAGCAATCAGCCCCAGCATTTT.

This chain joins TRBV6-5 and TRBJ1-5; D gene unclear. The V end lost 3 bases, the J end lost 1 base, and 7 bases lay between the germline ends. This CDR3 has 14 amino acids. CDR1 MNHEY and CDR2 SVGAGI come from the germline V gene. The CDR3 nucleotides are TGTGCCAGCAGTTATCGCCCGAGCAATCAGCCCCAGCATTTT. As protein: CASSYRPSNQPQHF.

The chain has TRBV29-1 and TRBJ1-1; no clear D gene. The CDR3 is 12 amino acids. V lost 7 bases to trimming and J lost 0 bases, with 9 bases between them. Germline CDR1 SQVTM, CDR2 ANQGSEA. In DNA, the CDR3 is TGCAGCGCGAGTAGTATGAACACTGAAGCTTTCTTT. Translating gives CSASSMNTEAFF.

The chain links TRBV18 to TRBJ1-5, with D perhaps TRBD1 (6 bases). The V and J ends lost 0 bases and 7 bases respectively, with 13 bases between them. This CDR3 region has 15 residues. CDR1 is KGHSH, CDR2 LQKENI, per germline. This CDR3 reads CASSPPGGTEQPQHF. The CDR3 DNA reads TGTGCCAGCTCACCACCAGGGGGTACGGAGCAGCCCCAGCATTTT. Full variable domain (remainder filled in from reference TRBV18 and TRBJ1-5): NAGVMQNPRHLVRRRGQEARLRCSPMKGHSHVYWYRQLPEEGLKFMVYLQKENIIDESGMPKERFSAEFPKEGPSILRIQQVVRGDSAAYFCASSPPGGTEQPQHFGDGTRLSIL.

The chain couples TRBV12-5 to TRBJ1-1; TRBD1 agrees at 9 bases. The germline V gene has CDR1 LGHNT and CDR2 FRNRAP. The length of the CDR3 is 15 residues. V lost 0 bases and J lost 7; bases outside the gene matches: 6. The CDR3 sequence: CASGLVGGQGDEAFF. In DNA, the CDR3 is TGTGCTAGTGGTTTGGTCGGGGGACAGGGTGATGAAGCTTTCTTT.

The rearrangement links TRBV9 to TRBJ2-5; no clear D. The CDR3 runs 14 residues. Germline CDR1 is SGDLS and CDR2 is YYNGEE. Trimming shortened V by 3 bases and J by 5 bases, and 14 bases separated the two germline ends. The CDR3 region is CASSATGRRETQYF. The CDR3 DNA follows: TGTGCCAGCAGCGCCACTGGGCGGCGGGAGACCCAGTACTTC. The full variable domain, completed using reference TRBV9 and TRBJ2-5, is DSGVTQTPKHLITATGQRVTLRCSPRSGDLSVYWYQQSLDQGLQFLIQYYNGEERAKGNILERFSAQQFPDLHSELNLSSLELGDSALYFCASSATGRRETQYFGPGTRLLVL.

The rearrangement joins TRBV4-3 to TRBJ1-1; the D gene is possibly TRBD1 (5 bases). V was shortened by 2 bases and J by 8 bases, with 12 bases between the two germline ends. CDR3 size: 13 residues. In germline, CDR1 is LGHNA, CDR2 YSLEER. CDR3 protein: CASSQLGAAEAFF. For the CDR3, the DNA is TGCGCCAGCAGCCAACTCGGGGCAGCCGAAGCTTTCTTT.

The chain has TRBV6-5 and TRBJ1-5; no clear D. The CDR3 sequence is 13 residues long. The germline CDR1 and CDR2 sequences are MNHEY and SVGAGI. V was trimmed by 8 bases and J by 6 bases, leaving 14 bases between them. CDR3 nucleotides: TGTGCCAGCGCCACGGAGGTGGTTCAGCCCCAGCATTTT. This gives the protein CASATEVVQPQHF.

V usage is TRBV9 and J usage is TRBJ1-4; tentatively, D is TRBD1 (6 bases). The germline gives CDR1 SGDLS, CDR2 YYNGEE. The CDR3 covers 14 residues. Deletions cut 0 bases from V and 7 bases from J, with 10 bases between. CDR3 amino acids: CASSVGTASEKLFF. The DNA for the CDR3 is TGTGCCAGCAGCGTAGGGACAGCGAGTGAAAAACTGTTTTTT.

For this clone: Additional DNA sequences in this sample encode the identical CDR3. CDR3: CASSISVYGYTF. The CDR3 DNA follows: TGTGCCAGTAGTATATCCGTCTATGGCTACACCTTC. The V gene is TRBV19, the J gene TRBJ1-2; D not certain. With 2 bases removed from V and 4 bases from J, the gap between germline ends came to 5 bases. CDR3 length equals 12 residues. Germline V gene data show CDR1 as LNHDA and CDR2 as SQIVND (reference sequence).

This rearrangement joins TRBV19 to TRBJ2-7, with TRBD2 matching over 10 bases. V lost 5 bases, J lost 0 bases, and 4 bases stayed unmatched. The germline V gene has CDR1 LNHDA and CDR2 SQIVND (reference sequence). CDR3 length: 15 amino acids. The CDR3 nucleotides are TGTGCCAGTAGTGTAACTAGCGGGGTCTCCTACGAGCAGTACTTC. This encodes CASSVTSGVSYEQYF.

The CDR3 loop is CASTLDRNEKLFF. The CDR3 DNA sequence: TGCGCCAGCACCCTGGACAGGAATGAAAAACTGTTTTTT. The chain combines TRBV5-1 with TRBJ1-4; 7 nucleotides align to TRBD1. Germline CDR1 is SGHRS and CDR2 is YFSETQ. Germline trimming cut 6 bases from V and 5 bases from J; bases unmatched to any gene: 4. The CDR3 sequence is 13 residues long.

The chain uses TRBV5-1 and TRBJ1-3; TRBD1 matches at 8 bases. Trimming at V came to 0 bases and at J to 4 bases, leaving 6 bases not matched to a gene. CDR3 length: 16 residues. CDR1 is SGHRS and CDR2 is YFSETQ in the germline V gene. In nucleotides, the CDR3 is TGCGCCAGCAGCTTGGTAGGACAGGGTCTAGGAAACACCATATATTTT. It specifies CASSLVGQGLGNTIYF. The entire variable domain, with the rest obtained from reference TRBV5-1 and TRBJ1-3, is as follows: KAGVTQTPRYLIKTRGQQVTLSCSPISGHRSVSWYQQTPGQGLQFLFEYFSETQRNKGNFPGRFSGRQFSNSRSEMNVSTLELGDSALYLCASSLVGQGLGNTIYFGEGSWLTVV.

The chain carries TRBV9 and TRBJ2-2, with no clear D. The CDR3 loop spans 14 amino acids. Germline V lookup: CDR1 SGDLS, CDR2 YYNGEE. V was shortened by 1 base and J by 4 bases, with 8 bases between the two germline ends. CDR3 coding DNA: TGTGCCAGCAGCGTAAAAGAGATCACCGGGGAGCTGTTTTTT. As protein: CASSVKEITGELFF.

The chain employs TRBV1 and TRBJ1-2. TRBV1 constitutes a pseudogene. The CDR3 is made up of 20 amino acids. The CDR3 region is CTSSRLPGGSHGGLGYGYTF. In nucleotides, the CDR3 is TGCACCAGCAGCCGACTCCCTGGGGGGTCCCACGGGGGGTTAGGCTATGGCTACACCTTC.

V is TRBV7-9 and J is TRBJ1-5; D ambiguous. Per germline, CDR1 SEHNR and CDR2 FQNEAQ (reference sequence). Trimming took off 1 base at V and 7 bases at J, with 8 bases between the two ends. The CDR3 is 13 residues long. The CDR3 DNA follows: TGTGCCAGCAGCTTAGTTCTCGGGCAGCCCCAGCATTTT. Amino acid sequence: CASSLVLGQPQHF. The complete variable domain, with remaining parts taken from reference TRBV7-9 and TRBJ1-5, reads DTGVSQNPRHKITKRGQNVTFRCDPISEHNRLYWYRQTLGQGPEFLTYFQNEAQLEKSRLLSDRFSAERPKGSFSTLEIQRTEQGDSAMYLCASSLVLGQPQHFGDGTRLSIL.

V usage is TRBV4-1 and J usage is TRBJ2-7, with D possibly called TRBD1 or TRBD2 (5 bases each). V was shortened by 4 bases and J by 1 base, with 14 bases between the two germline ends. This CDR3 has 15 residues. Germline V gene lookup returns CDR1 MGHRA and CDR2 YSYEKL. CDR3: CASSPTLGPSYEQYF. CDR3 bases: TGCGCCAGCAGCCCTACTTTGGGACCTTCCTACGAGCAGTACTTC.

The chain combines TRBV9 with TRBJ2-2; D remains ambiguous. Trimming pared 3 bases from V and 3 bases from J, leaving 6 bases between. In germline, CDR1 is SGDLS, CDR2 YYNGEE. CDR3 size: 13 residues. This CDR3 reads CASSARDTGELFF. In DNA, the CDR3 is TGTGCCAGCAGCGCGAGAGACACCGGGGAGCTGTTTTTT.

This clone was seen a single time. The CDR3, as DNA: TGTGCCAGCAGTTATACGGGGCCCGATCAGCCCCAGCATTTT. Its translation: CASSYTGPDQPQHF. This chain connects TRBV6-2 or TRBV6-3 to TRBJ1-5; TRBD1 is a possible D gene (5 bases). V was trimmed by 3 bases and J by 5 bases, leaving 11 bases between them. CDR3 length equals 14 residues. Germline values: CDR1 MNHEY, CDR2 SVGEGT.

The CDR3 DNA reads TGTGCCAGCAGCTTAGATCCCGGTCGACAGACATTGAACTATGGCTACACCTTC. Translation gives CASSLDPGRQTLNYGYTF. The rearrangement links TRBV11-2 to TRBJ1-2, with D possibly matching TRBD1 (5 bases). CDR1 and CDR2 from the germline V gene are SGHAT and FQNNGV. The V and J ends lost 0 bases and 2 bases respectively, with 19 bases between them. CDR3 length: 18 residues.

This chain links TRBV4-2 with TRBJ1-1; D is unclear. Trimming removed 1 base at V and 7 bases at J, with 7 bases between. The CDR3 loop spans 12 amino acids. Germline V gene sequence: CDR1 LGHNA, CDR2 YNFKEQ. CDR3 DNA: TGTGCCAGCAGCCAAGGTCCCCGTGAAGCTTTCTTT. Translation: CASSQGPREAFF.

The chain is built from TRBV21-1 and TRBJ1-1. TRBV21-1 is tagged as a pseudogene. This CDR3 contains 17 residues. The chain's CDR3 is CAGSSILATTIRTEAFF. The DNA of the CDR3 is TGTGCCGGCAGTAGTATTCTAGCTACAACAATTCGCACTGAAGCTTTCTTC.

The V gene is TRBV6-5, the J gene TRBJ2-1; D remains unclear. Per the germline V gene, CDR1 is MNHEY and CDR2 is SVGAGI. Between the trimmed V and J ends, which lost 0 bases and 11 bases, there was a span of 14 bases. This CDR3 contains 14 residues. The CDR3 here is CASSYSRDPPKQFF. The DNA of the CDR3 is TGTGCCAGCAGTTACTCGAGAGACCCACCGAAGCAGTTCTTC.